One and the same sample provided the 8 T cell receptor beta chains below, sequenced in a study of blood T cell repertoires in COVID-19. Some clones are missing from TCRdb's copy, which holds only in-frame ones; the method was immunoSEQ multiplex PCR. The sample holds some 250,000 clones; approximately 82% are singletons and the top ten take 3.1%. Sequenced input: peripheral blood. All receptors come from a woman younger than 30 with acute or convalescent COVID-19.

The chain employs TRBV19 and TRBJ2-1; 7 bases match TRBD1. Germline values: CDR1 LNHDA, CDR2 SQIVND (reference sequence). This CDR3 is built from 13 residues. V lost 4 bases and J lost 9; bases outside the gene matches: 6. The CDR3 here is CASSTDRAGEQFF. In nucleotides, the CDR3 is TGTGCCAGTAGTACAGACAGGGCCGGTGAGCAGTTCTTC. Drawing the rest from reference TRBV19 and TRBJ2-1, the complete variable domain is DGGITQSPKYLFRKEGQNVTLSCEQNLNHDAMYWYRQDPGQGLRLIYYSQIVNDFQKGDIAEGYSVSREKKESFPLTVTSAQKNPTAFYLCASSTDRAGEQFFGPGTRLTVL.

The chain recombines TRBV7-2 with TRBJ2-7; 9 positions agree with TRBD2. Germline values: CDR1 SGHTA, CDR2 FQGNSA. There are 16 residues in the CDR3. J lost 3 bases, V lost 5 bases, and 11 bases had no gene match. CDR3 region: CASSERVAGVLYEQYF. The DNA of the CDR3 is TGTGCCAGCAGCGAAAGAGTAGCGGGAGTACTCTACGAGCAGTACTTC.

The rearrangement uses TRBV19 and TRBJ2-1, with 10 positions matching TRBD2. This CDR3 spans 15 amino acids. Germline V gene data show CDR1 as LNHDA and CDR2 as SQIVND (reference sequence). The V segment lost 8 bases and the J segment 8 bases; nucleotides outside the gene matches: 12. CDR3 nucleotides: TGTGCCAGTGCATGGGGTCTAGCGGGAGTTGATGAGCAGTTCTTC. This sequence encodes CASAWGLAGVDEQFF. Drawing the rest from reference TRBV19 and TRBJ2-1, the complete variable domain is DGGITQSPKYLFRKEGQNVTLSCEQNLNHDAMYWYRQDPGQGLRLIYYSQIVNDFQKGDIAEGYSVSREKKESFPLTVTSAQKNPTAFYLCASAWGLAGVDEQFFGPGTRLTVL.

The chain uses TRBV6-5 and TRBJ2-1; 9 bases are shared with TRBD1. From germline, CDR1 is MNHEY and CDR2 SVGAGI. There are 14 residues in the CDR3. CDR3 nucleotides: TGTGGTTCGCCCGACAGGGGGTGGGTCAATGAGCAGTTCTTC. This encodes CGSPDRGWVNEQFF.

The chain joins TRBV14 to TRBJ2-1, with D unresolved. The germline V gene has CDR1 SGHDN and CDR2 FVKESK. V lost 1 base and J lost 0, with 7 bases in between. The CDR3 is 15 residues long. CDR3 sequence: CASSQGWSSYNEQFF. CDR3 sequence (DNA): TGTGCCAGCAGCCAAGGGTGGAGCTCCTACAATGAGCAGTTCTTC. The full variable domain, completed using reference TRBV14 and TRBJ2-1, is EAGVTQFPSHSVIEKGQTVTLRCDPISGHDNLYWYRRVMGKEIKFLLHFVKESKQDESGMPNNRFLAERTGGTYSTLKVQPAELEDSGVYFCASSQGWSSYNEQFFGPGTRLTVL.

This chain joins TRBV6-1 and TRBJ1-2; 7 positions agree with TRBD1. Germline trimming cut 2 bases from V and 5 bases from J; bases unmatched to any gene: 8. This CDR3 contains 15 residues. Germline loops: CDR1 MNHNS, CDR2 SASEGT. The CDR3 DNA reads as TGTGCCAGCAGTGAATTCCCAGGGGGAGGATATGGCTACACCTTC. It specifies CASSEFPGGGYGYTF.

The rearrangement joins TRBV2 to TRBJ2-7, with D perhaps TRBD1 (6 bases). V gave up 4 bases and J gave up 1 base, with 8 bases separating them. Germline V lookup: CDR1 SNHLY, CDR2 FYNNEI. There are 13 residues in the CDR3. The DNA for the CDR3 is TGTGCCAGCAGTGGACAGGCATCCTACGAGCAGTACTTC. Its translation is CASSGQASYEQYF. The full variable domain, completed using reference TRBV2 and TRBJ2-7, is EPEVTQTPSHQVTQMGQEVILRCVPISNHLYFYWYRQILGQKVEFLVSFYNNEISEKSEIFDDQFSVERPDGSNFTLKIRSTKLEDSAMYFCASSGQASYEQYFGPGTRLTVT.

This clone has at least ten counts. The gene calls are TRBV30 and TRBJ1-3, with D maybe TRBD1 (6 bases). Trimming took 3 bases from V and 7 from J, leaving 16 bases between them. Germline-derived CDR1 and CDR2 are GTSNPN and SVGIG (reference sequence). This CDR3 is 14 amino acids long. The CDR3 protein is CAWSLDRTGNTIYF. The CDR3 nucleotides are TGTGCCTGGAGCTTAGACAGGACGGGGAACACCATATATTTT. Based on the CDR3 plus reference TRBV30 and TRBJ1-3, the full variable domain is SQTIHQWPATLVQPVGSPLSLECTVEGTSNPNLYWYRQAAGRGLQLLFYSVGIGQISSEVPQNLSASRPQDRQFILSSKKLLLSDSGFYLCAWSLDRTGNTIYFGEGSWLTVV.